The 29 T cell receptor beta chains given below trace back to one sample, sequenced in a study of blood T cell repertoires in COVID-19. Using immunoSEQ multiplex PCR, the repertoire was profiled, and TCRdb retains in-frame clones only, with some absent. The sample lists 180,000 or so clones, 80% to 90% seen once, with approximately 3.3% in the top ten. The specimen sequenced was peripheral blood. The receptors derive from a man aged 18-30 years with active or convalescent COVID-19.

This rearrangement joins TRBV29-1 to TRBJ1-4; 7 bases are shared with TRBD1. With V trimmed by 4 bases and J by 8 bases, 4 bases remained unmatched. CDR3 length: 12 residues. Per the germline V gene, CDR1 is SQVTM and CDR2 is ANQGSEA. CDR3 amino acids: CSVGQGDEKLFF. Written as DNA, the CDR3 is TGCAGCGTTGGACAGGGCGACGAAAAACTGTTTTTT.

As regards this clone: The germline gene is not matched at one end of the junction; a read error may be the cause. The chain uses TRBV12-3 or TRBV12-4 and TRBJ2-1; 11 nucleotides align to TRBD2. The CDR3 covers 11 residues. The CDR3 DNA is TGTGCCAGCAGTCTAGCGGGAGGCCAGTTCTTC. The encoded protein is CASSLAGGQFF.

This clone has only a few counts. The chain has TRBV19 and TRBJ1-3; a possible D gene is TRBD1 (6 bases). V lost 5 bases and J 2 bases, leaving 10 bases between the germline ends. From germline, CDR1 is LNHDA and CDR2 SQIVND (reference sequence). The CDR3 is 14 residues long. CDR3 loop: CASSPTGTGNTIYF. DNA for the CDR3: TGTGCCAGTAGTCCTACAGGGACTGGAAACACCATATATTTT. Based on the CDR3 plus reference TRBV19 and TRBJ1-3, the full variable domain is DGGITQSPKYLFRKEGQNVTLSCEQNLNHDAMYWYRQDPGQGLRLIYYSQIVNDFQKGDIAEGYSVSREKKESFPLTVTSAQKNPTAFYLCASSPTGTGNTIYFGEGSWLTVV.

The chain recombines TRBV18 with TRBJ1-5; possible D gene TRBD1, 5 bases. CDR1 and CDR2 (germline): KGHSH, LQKENI. Trimming took off 3 bases at V and 1 base at J, with 13 bases between the two ends. This CDR3 contains 16 residues. The CDR3 nucleotides are TGTGCCAGCTCACCGGGAGGGGTTTACAGCAATCAGCCCCAGCATTTT. Translation gives CASSPGGVYSNQPQHF. Supplemented by reference TRBV18 and TRBJ1-5, the full variable domain reads NAGVMQNPRHLVRRRGQEARLRCSPMKGHSHVYWYRQLPEEGLKFMVYLQKENIIDESGMPKERFSAEFPKEGPSILRIQQVVRGDSAAYFCASSPGGVYSNQPQHFGDGTRLSIL.

This chain links TRBV2 with TRBJ1-1; TRBD1 might be the D (5 bases). Looked up from germline, CDR1 is SNHLY and CDR2 is FYNNEI. The length of the CDR3 is 14 residues. V lost 5 bases, J lost 0 bases, and 10 bases lay in between. CDR3 residues: CASSRQRLNTEAFF. CDR3 coding DNA: TGTGCCAGCAGTCGACAGAGATTGAACACTGAAGCTTTCTTT.

The J gene is TRBJ2-1, the V gene TRBV5-1; 7 nucleotides line up with TRBD2. The germline CDR1 and CDR2 sequences are SGHRS and YFSETQ. Trimming removed 6 bases from V and 4 bases from J; junction bases left unmatched: 7. This CDR3 spans 14 amino acids. CDR3 amino acids: CASNAGESYNEQFF. CDR3 coding DNA: TGCGCCAGCAATGCGGGAGAATCGTACAATGAGCAGTTCTTC.

The chain couples TRBV6-6 to TRBJ2-6; D unclear. The CDR3 totals 19 residues. In germline, CDR1 is MNHNY, CDR2 SVGAGI (reference sequence). Trimming pared 6 bases from V and 0 bases from J, leaving 21 bases between. CDR3 loop: CASSRPTVSASSGANVLTF. The CDR3 DNA sequence: TGTGCCAGCAGCCGACCAACAGTCTCGGCAAGCTCTGGGGCCAACGTCCTGACTTTC.

CDR3 amino acids: CASSVAVLRYTEAFF. The DNA for the CDR3 is TGTGCCAGCAGCGTAGCTGTTCTGCGATACACTGAAGCTTTCTTT. The chain combines TRBV11-2 with TRBJ1-1; D remains ambiguous. The V gene's germline CDR1 is SGHAT and CDR2 FQNNGV. The CDR3 contains 15 residues. Trimming cost V 5 bases and J 3 bases, with 16 bases left between them.

To note about this clone: Other nucleotide sequences from this sample produce the same CDR3. This chain uses TRBV5-4 with TRBJ1-1; TRBD1 might be the D (6 bases). Germline V CDR1 and CDR2: SGHNT, YYREEE (reference sequence). The CDR3 sequence is 13 residues long. Between the trimmed V and J ends, which lost 4 bases and 6 bases, there was a span of 13 bases. The chain's CDR3 is CASSLETGSEAFF. DNA of the CDR3: TGTGCCAGCAGCCTTGAGACAGGCTCTGAAGCTTTCTTT. Full variable domain (missing parts from reference TRBV5-4 and TRBJ1-1): ETGVTQSPTHLIKTRGQQVTLRCSSQSGHNTVSWYQQALGQGPQFIFQYYREEENGRGNFPPRFSGLQFPNYSSELNVNALELDDSALYLCASSLETGSEAFFGQGTRLTVV.

This clone came up once. One end of the junction does not line up with germline, which may come from a read error. The chain links TRBV9 to TRBJ2-1, with 10 bases fitting TRBD2. This CDR3 is built from 14 residues. Per germline, CDR1 SGDLS and CDR2 YYNGEE. CDR3 sequence reads: CASSVGLAGHLTLF. CDR3 nucleotide sequence: TGTGCCAGCAGCGTAGGACTAGCGGGCCATCTAACGCTCTTC.

The gene calls are TRBV14 and TRBJ1-3, with D tentatively TRBD1 (5 bases). This CDR3 spans 16 amino acids. The V and J ends lost 3 bases and 1 base respectively, with 13 bases between them. CDR1 is SGHDN, CDR2 FVKESK, per germline. The CDR3 DNA is TGTGCCAGCAGCCACACTACCGGGGGTTCTGGAAACACCATATATTTT. Translation gives CASSHTTGGSGNTIYF.

This rearrangement joins TRBV6-5 to TRBJ2-7; 14 positions agree with TRBD2. V shed 5 bases, J shed 4 bases, and the junction held 4 bases outside the gene matches. Germline V lookup: CDR1 MNHEY, CDR2 SVGAGI. The CDR3 totals 15 residues. The CDR3 region is CASSRGTSGSYEQYF. CDR3 coding DNA: TGTGCCAGCAGTCGAGGGACTAGCGGGAGTTACGAGCAGTACTTC.

This clone is a singleton in its sample. The V gene is TRBV28, the J gene TRBJ1-2, with TRBD1 matching over 7 bases. Germline V gene sequence: CDR1 MDHEN, CDR2 SYDVKM. CDR3 length: 12 amino acids. Losses at the gene ends were 3 bases for V and 11 bases for J; bases not matched to a gene: 6. The CDR3 nucleotides are TGTGCCAGCAGTTTGCCCGGGACAGAGTACACCTTC. It codes for CASSLPGTEYTF.

The V and J genes are TRBV18 and TRBJ2-3; TRBD1 might be the D (5 bases). Per germline, CDR1 KGHSH and CDR2 LQKENI. The CDR3 length is 15 residues. V was trimmed by 3 bases and J by 0 bases, leaving 10 bases between them. CDR3 residues: CASSPQGASTDTQYF. In nucleotides, the CDR3 is TGTGCCAGCTCACCCCAGGGTGCTAGCACAGATACGCAGTATTTT. Full variable domain (outside the CDR3, taken from reference TRBV18 and TRBJ2-3): NAGVMQNPRHLVRRRGQEARLRCSPMKGHSHVYWYRQLPEEGLKFMVYLQKENIIDESGMPKERFSAEFPKEGPSILRIQQVVRGDSAAYFCASSPQGASTDTQYFGPGTRLTVL.

This chain links TRBV14 with TRBJ1-4, with D unresolved. The CDR3 extends over 18 amino acids. Trimming removed 8 bases from V and 0 bases from J, with 22 bases in between. Germline V gene data show CDR1 as SGHDN and CDR2 as FVKESK. The DNA of the CDR3 is TGTGCCAGCTCGTCCGGGTCCAGCCGATTTGCAACTAATGAAAAACTGTTTTTT. Amino acids: CASSSGSSRFATNEKLFF. The full variable domain, with the rest looked up from reference TRBV14 and TRBJ1-4, is EAGVTQFPSHSVIEKGQTVTLRCDPISGHDNLYWYRRVMGKEIKFLLHFVKESKQDESGMPNNRFLAERTGGTYSTLKVQPAELEDSGVYFCASSSGSSRFATNEKLFFGSGTQLSVL.

The chain joins TRBV7-2 to TRBJ1-2; D possibly corresponds to TRBD1 (6 bases). The CDR3 contains 14 residues. The germline gives CDR1 SGHTA, CDR2 FQGNSA. The ends were cut back, 2 bases at V and 5 bases at J, with 12 bases in the middle. The CDR3 region has the DNA TGTGCCAGCAGCTTACGACAGGTGGGATATGGCTACACCTTC. Encoded protein: CASSLRQVGYGYTF.

A few counts support this clone. This rearrangement joins TRBV21-1 to TRBJ2-2; the D call of TRBD2 is as the table states it, not checked on the DNA. TRBV21-1 is a pseudogene locus. The CDR3 sequence is 17 residues long. CDR3 bases: TGTGCCAGCAGCAAAGAGGGACTAGCGGGGTACACCGGGGAGCTGTTTTTT. Its translation is CASSKEGLAGYTGELFF.

J is TRBJ1-4 and V is TRBV11-3; 10 bases fit TRBD1. Germline CDR1 and CDR2: SGHNT and YENEEA. J lost 1 base, V lost 4 bases, and 15 bases had no gene match. The CDR3 consists of 20 residues. The CDR3, as DNA: TGTGCCAGCAGCTCCTCAACCTGGGACAGGGGATATGGAACTAATGAAAAACTGTTTTTT. This encodes CASSSSTWDRGYGTNEKLFF. Drawing the rest from reference TRBV11-3 and TRBJ1-4, the complete variable domain is EAGVVQSPRYKIIEKKQPVAFWCNPISGHNTLYWYLQNLGQGPELLIRYENEEAVDDSQLPKDRFSAERLKGVDSTLKIQPAELGDSAVYLCASSSSTWDRGYGTNEKLFFGSGTQLSVL.

This clone was recorded a few times. The V gene is TRBV27, the J gene TRBJ2-7; TRBD2 matches 7 bases. Germline CDR1 MNHEY, CDR2 SMNVEV (reference sequence). This CDR3 contains 14 residues. J gave up 2 bases and V 3 bases, and 4 bases lay outside the gene matches. The DNA for the CDR3 is TGTGCCAGCAGTTTCGCTAGCGGTACCTACGAGCAGTACTTC. Translated, it gives CASSFASGTYEQYF.

The chain joins TRBV7-2 to TRBJ2-2; D remains ambiguous. This CDR3 comprises 15 residues. Trimming took 2 bases from V and 0 from J, leaving 7 bases between them. CDR1 is SGHTA and CDR2 is FQGNSA in the germline V gene. This CDR3 is CASSLRLANTGELFF. The CDR3 DNA is TGTGCCAGCAGCTTAAGACTCGCGAACACCGGGGAGCTGTTTTTT. Full variable domain (outside the CDR3, taken from reference TRBV7-2 and TRBJ2-2): GAGVSQSPSNKVTEKGKDVELRCDPISGHTALYWYRQSLGQGLEFLIYFQGNSAPDKSGLPSDRFSAERTGGSVSTLTIQRTQQEDSAVYLCASSLRLANTGELFFGEGSRLTVL.

This chain uses TRBV7-2 with TRBJ1-4; the D gene is possibly TRBD1 (6 bases). V was shortened by 5 bases and J by 0 bases, with 16 bases between the two germline ends. Germline assignment: CDR1 SGHTA and CDR2 FQGNSA. This CDR3 spans 17 amino acids. The CDR3 sequence is CASSRGGGGATNEKLFF. CDR3 coding DNA: TGTGCCAGCAGCCGCGGGGGCGGGGGGGCAACTAATGAAAAACTGTTTTTT.

This clone came up once. The chain links TRBV4-1 to TRBJ2-2; D is possibly TRBD1 (5 bases). From germline, CDR1 is MGHRA and CDR2 YSYEKL. The CDR3 is made up of 15 amino acids. Trimming stripped 0 bases from V and 6 bases from J, with 11 bases between. As DNA, the CDR3 is TGCGCCAGCAGCCAAGATCTAAGGGGCCCCGGGGAGCTGTTTTTT. It translates to CASSQDLRGPGELFF.

V is TRBV19 and J is TRBJ1-1; no reliable D call. Germline CDR1 is LNHDA and CDR2 is SQIVND (reference sequence). The CDR3 has 12 amino acids. V lost 4 bases to trimming and J lost 0 bases, with 3 bases between them. This CDR3 is CASSTVNTEAFF. As DNA, the CDR3 is TGTGCCAGTAGTACGGTGAACACTGAAGCTTTCTTT.

The rearrangement joins TRBV9 to TRBJ2-1; D possibly corresponds to TRBD2 (5 bases). Trimming took off 6 bases at V and 4 bases at J, with 20 bases between the two ends. Germline V gives CDR1 SGDLS, CDR2 YYNGEE. There are 16 residues in the CDR3. In DNA form, the CDR3 reads TGTGCCAGCACTGAAGGAGTAGCGACCGGATACAATGAGCAGTTCTTC. Encoded protein: CASTEGVATGYNEQFF.

The rearrangement links TRBV19 to TRBJ2-7; 13 nucleotides align to TRBD2. The V and J ends lost 5 bases and 1 base, in that order; junction bases with no gene match: 14. CDR1 and CDR2 (germline): LNHDA, SQIVND (reference sequence). The CDR3 contains 19 residues. The CDR3 protein is CASSARPGLAGIRSYEQYF. In DNA, the CDR3 is TGTGCCAGTAGTGCTCGACCGGGACTAGCGGGAATCAGGTCCTACGAGCAGTACTTC.

This chain uses TRBV27 with TRBJ1-6; D is perhaps TRBD1 (6 bases). Germline CDR1 is MNHEY and CDR2 is SMNVEV (reference sequence). Trimming shortened V by 0 bases and J by 9 bases, and 15 bases separated the two germline ends. This CDR3 contains 16 residues. DNA of the CDR3: TGTGCCAGCAGTTTATCGGTCGGGGGGCTGGGTTCACCCCTCCACTTT. This encodes CASSLSVGGLGSPLHF.

This sequence joins TRBV6-5 and TRBJ1-5; D perhaps matches TRBD1 (6 bases). The germline gives CDR1 MNHEY, CDR2 SVGAGI. This CDR3 is built from 14 residues. V was trimmed by 5 bases and J by 1 base, leaving 9 bases between them. The CDR3 is CASSRGQSNQPQHF. In nucleotides, the CDR3 is TGTGCCAGCAGTAGGGGACAAAGCAATCAGCCCCAGCATTTT.

The CDR3 loop is CASSFDWKLYEQYF. DNA of the CDR3: TGTGCCAGCAGCTTCGACTGGAAACTTTACGAGCAGTACTTC. J is TRBJ2-7 and V is TRBV5-6; D gene ambiguous. The CDR3 consists of 14 residues. CDR1 SGHDT and CDR2 YYEEEE come from the germline V gene. Trimming cost V 2 bases and J 4 bases, with 13 bases left between them.

The chain combines TRBV2 with TRBJ1-4; D is uncertain. The CDR3 runs to 14 residues. V lost 1 base to trimming and J lost 0 bases, with 3 bases between them. Germline V gives CDR1 SNHLY, CDR2 FYNNEI. CDR3 nucleotide sequence: TGTGCCAGCAGTGAAGGAGCAACTAATGAAAAACTGTTTTTT. Amino acid sequence: CASSEGATNEKLFF.